This passage covers 14 T cell receptor beta chains from one sample sequenced in a study of tumor and adjacent non-tumor tissue in lung cancer. RNA was extracted from bulk tissue without any cell sorting. Distant lung tissue was collected more than 3 cm away from the tumor edge. TCRbeta libraries were built with three rounds of nested PCR, modified from ARM-PCR. In TCRdb, the multiplex PCR reads were re-called with MiXCR into one record per CDR3 protein. The data contain tens of thousands of distinct CDR3 sequences, around 65% of them singletons. The sequenced sample was distant non-tumor lung tissue. All receptors derive from a woman in her forties or fifties with non-small cell lung cancer.

This clonotype was recorded a few times. J is TRBJ2-7 and V is TRBV6-2 or TRBV6-3; D is perhaps TRBD2 (6 bases). CDR1 and CDR2 (germline): MNHEY, SVGEGT. The CDR3 spans 18 residues. V was shortened by 2 bases and J by 10 bases, with 30 bases between the two germline ends. The CDR3 DNA reads as TGTGCCAGCAGTTACGTCCTGCGGGACGCCGACCGCCTGAGGGACCAGTACTTC. Its translation: CASSYVLRDADRLRDQYF.

Notes on this clonotype: This may come from a read error, since a much larger clone is one base off. This rearrangement joins TRBV6-1 to TRBJ1-4; possibly TRBD1 for D (5 bases). V lost 7 bases, J lost 8 bases, and 14 bases lay in between. The CDR3 contains 13 residues. Germline CDR1 is MNHNS and CDR2 is SASEGT. CDR3 bases: TGTGCCAGCAAACGGGCGCAGGGAGAAAAACTGTTTTTT. Translating gives CASKRAQGEKLFF.

On this clonotype itself: A junction boundary mismatches the germline segment, possibly from a read error. The CDR3 spells CASSPGTDTGEMFF. CDR3 in DNA: TGTGCCAGCAGCCCAGGGACAGACACCGGGGAGATGTTTTTT. The chain is built from TRBV7-9 and TRBJ2-2, with 7 bases fitting TRBD1. The CDR3 covers 14 residues. Germline V CDR1 and CDR2: SEHNR, FQNEAQ (reference sequence).

Regarding this clonotype: Its ends do not fully match the called genes, so a read error is possible. This CDR3 reads CTSSLDPSRGGEQFF. CDR3 DNA: TGTACCAGCAGCTTAGATCCCAGCAGAGGCGGTGAGCAGTTCTTC. The chain employs TRBV11-2 and TRBJ2-1; D uncertain. Germline V lookup: CDR1 SGHAT, CDR2 FQNNGV. CDR3 size: 15 residues.

About this clonotype: With a much larger clone just one base away, this may be a read error. The DNA of the CDR3 is TGCAGTGCTAGTTCGCTAGCGGGGGGACGAATCATTCAGTACTTC. This translates into CSASSLAGGRIIQYF. The chain carries TRBV20-1 and TRBJ2-4; 11 bases map to TRBD2. The CDR3 contains 15 residues. With V trimmed by 3 bases and J by 9 bases, 10 bases remained unmatched. Germline CDR1 and CDR2: DFQATT and SNEGSKA (reference sequence).

The chain uses TRBV28 and TRBJ1-1; 9 bases match TRBD1. Per the germline V gene, CDR1 is MDHEN and CDR2 is SYDVKM. The V gene end was trimmed by 6 bases and the J gene end by 1 base; junction bases not matched to a gene: 3. This CDR3 is built from 14 residues. The CDR3 nucleotides are TGTGCCAGCAGCCGGGACAGGGAGAACACTGAAGCTTTCTTT. Protein product: CASSRDRENTEAFF.

The DNA for the CDR3 is TGTGCCAGCAGTTTACGGGAAAATCAAACCCAGCATTTT. Its translation is CASSLRENQTQHF. The J gene is TRBJ1-5, the V gene TRBV12-3 or TRBV12-4; D not resolved. The CDR3 totals 13 residues. The V and J ends lost 2 bases and 11 bases respectively, with 13 bases between them.

Ten or more counts support this clonotype. DNA for the CDR3: TGCAGTGCTCCACGGGACTTTAGCTACGAGCAGTACTTC. It yields the protein CSAPRDFSYEQYF. The V gene is TRBV20-1, the J gene TRBJ2-7, with a possible D match to TRBD2 (6 bases). Germline V gives CDR1 DFQATT, CDR2 SNEGSKA (reference sequence). The CDR3 consists of 13 residues. V lost 5 bases and J 3 bases, leaving 14 bases between the germline ends.

Regarding this clonotype: No conserved phenylalanine or tryptophan is present at the end of the CDR3, so a read error is the likely explanation. The J gene is TRBJ2-3, the V gene TRBV11-2; D unresolved. CDR3 length: 12 amino acids. Looked up from germline, CDR1 is SGHAT and CDR2 is FQNNGV. The CDR3 DNA reads TGTGCCCGCAGCCTTACGGAAGATACGCAGTATATT. The encoded protein is CARSLTEDTQYI.

About this clonotype: A much larger clone lies a single base off, so this may be a read error. The genes are TRBV13 and TRBJ2-1, with TRBD2 matching over 15 bases. In germline, CDR1 is PRHDT, CDR2 FYEKMQ (reference sequence). The CDR3 covers 17 residues. CDR3 nucleotides: TGTGCCGGCAGCCTCGGGACTAGCGGGAGGTCCTACAATGAGCAGTTCTTC. As protein: CAGSLGTSGRSYNEQFF.

The CDR3 sequence is CSARREHSQPQHF. The CDR3 DNA reads TGCAGTGCTAGAAGGGAGCATAGTCAGCCCCAGCATTTT. The chain has TRBV20-1 and TRBJ1-5; D ambiguous. The germline V gene has CDR1 DFQATT and CDR2 SNEGSKA (reference sequence). CDR3 size: 13 residues. Between the trimmed V and J ends, which lost 2 bases and 6 bases, there was a span of 11 bases.

Only a few counts were recorded for this clonotype. One junction end disagrees with the germline gene, perhaps due to a read error. The rearrangement uses TRBV11-2 and TRBJ1-2, with D hard to call. The CDR3 runs 15 residues. CDR1 SGHAT and CDR2 FQNNGV come from the germline V gene. The DNA for the CDR3 is TGTGCCAGCAACGCGAACGAGGCTCCTAATTATGGCTACACCTTC. Translation gives CASNANEAPNYGYTF.

To note about this clonotype: This may be a read error: a much more frequent sequence differs by one nucleotide. The V and J genes are TRBV5-6 and TRBJ2-4; D gene uncertain. Trimming pared 3 bases from V and 0 bases from J, leaving 13 bases between. Germline CDR1 and CDR2: SGHDT and YYEEEE. CDR3 length: 16 amino acids. CDR3 nucleotide sequence: TGTGCCAGCAGCTCCTGGAGCCCACTAGCCAAAAACATTCAGTACTTC. It codes for CASSSWSPLAKNIQYF.

This clonotype showed up many times. The V and J genes are TRBV29-1 and TRBJ2-1; tentative D call: TRBD2 (5 bases). Trimming left V 5 bases short and J 2 bases short, with 13 bases between. Germline assignment: CDR1 SQVTM and CDR2 ANQGSEA. The CDR3 extends over 14 amino acids. For the CDR3, the DNA is TGCAGCGTTATGAAGCGGAACACCTACAATGAGCAGTTCTTC. It codes for CSVMKRNTYNEQFF.